The 5 T cell receptor beta chains in this list originate from one sample, sequenced in a study of STAT3 mutations in large granular lymphocyte leukemia. Study-wide points: Every T-LGLL patient had at least one immunodominant TCRbeta clonotype.

Produced via immunoSEQ multiplex PCR; TCRdb's table is partial and in-frame only. The clone table shows around 2,600 clones, with the ten largest holding 75% to 90%. For these TCRs, the target antigens are not known. Sequenced: PBMCs. The origin of the receptors is a human donor with T large granular lymphocyte leukemia. The donor label of this sample is uncertain. Some clones in this sample may be carry-over from other donors' samples.

This clone registers medium-sized (0.01 to 0.1%) by frequency. No conserved phenylalanine or tryptophan is present at the end of the CDR3, so a read error is the likely explanation. The DNA is left out, because the CDR3 cannot be placed on it with certainty; the CDR3 is given as TCRdb lists it. The CDR3 sequence is CASENTGE. The rearrangement uses TRBV5-1 and TRBJ2-2; the listed D gene, TRBD1, was not tested against the DNA. Both ends counted, the CDR3 spans 8 residues. Looked up from germline, CDR1 is SGHRS and CDR2 is YFSETQ.

About this clone itself: The CDR3 end shows no conserved phenylalanine or tryptophan, and so a read error is likely. The DNA is omitted, as the CDR3 cannot be located on it reliably, and the CDR3 follows TCRdb's listing. The J gene is TRBJ2-5, the V gene TRBV5-5; TRBD2 is taken as the D call from the table, unchecked against the DNA. Ends included, the CDR3 has 10 residues. Germline values: CDR1 SGHKS, CDR2 YYEKEE (reference sequence). The CDR3 is CASSLNYEKT.

Note on this clone: Here the CDR3 omits its conserved ending phenylalanine or tryptophan, so a read error is the likely source. The DNA is omitted, as the CDR3 cannot be located on it reliably, and the CDR3 follows TCRdb's listing. This sequence joins TRBV7-9 and TRBJ2-3; the DNA was not used to check the table's D call, TRBD2. In germline, CDR1 is SEHNR, CDR2 FQNEAQ (reference sequence). The CDR3 comprises 9 residues, both ends counted. The CDR3 here is CASSLGLPT.

This clone ranks as medium-sized in terms of frequency. Lacking the conserved final phenylalanine or tryptophan, this CDR3 likely reflects a read error. Because the CDR3's place on the DNA is in doubt, the DNA is left out and the CDR3 is given as listed by TCRdb. This chain links TRBV14 with TRBJ2-2; TRBD1, the table's D call, lacks a check against the DNA. The CDR3 has 10 residues if both end residues are counted. Germline V CDR1 and CDR2: SGHDN, FVKESK. The CDR3: CASSRQPPRE.

This clone counts as medium-sized (0.01 to 0.1%) by frequency. This CDR3 is missing its conserved last phenylalanine or tryptophan, likely due to a read error. Because the CDR3's place on the DNA is in doubt, the DNA is left out and the CDR3 is given as listed by TCRdb. This chain uses TRBV7-8 with TRBJ2-5; the D call in the table, TRBD2, was not verified against the DNA. The CDR3 adds up to 10 amino acids, both ends counted. The germline gives CDR1 SGHVS, CDR2 FQNEAQ. Here the CDR3 reads CASGRGGLET.